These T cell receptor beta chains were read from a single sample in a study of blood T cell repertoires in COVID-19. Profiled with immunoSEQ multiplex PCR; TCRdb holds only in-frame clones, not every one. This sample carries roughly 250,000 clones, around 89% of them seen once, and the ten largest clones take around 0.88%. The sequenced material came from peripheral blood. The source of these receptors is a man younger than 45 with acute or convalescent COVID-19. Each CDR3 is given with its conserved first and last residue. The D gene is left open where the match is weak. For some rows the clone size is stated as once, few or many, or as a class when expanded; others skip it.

TGTGCCAGCAGCTCTAGTCCTGGAAACACCATATATTTT | CASSSSPGNTIYF | NA | NA | TRBJ1-3 | TRBV5-6
TGCGCCAGCAGCACCGGACACGAGTACCAAGAGACCCAGTACTTC | CASSTGHEYQETQYF | NA | NA | TRBJ2-5 | TRBV5-1
TGCGCCAGCAGCTTGTCTCCTAGCGGGAAAGAGACCCAGTACTTC | CASSLSPSGKETQYF | TRBD2 | NA | TRBJ2-5 | TRBV5-1
TGCGCCAGCAGGGCTAGCGGGGGGGCCTACAATGAGCAGTTCTTC | CASRASGGAYNEQFF | TRBD2 | NA | TRBJ2-1 | TRBV4-1
TGCGCCAGCAGCCCTTCTAGAGGCGCAGATACGCAGTATTTT | CASSPSRGADTQYF | NA | NA | TRBJ2-3 | TRBV5-1
TGTGCCAGCAGCCAAGCAGACATCTACTATGGCTACACCTTC | CASSQADIYYGYTF | NA | NA | TRBJ1-2 | TRBV14
TGTGCCAGCAGCTCTAGACAGGGATCTAATTCACCCCTCCACTTT | CASSSRQGSNSPLHF | TRBD1 | NA | TRBJ1-6 | TRBV11-2
TGTGCCAGCAGTCCCCCTCTGAGTTCACCCCTCCACTTT | CASSPPLSSPLHF | NA | NA | TRBJ1-6 | TRBV28
TGTGCCAGCAGCCGGGCGGCGGGGCAGGGAGTAAGCGAGCAGTACTTC | CASSRAAGQGVSEQYF | NA | NA | TRBJ2-7 | TRBV7-2
TGCGCCAGCAGCTCAGGGGGACCGGGTGTTGGCTACACCTTC | CASSSGGPGVGYTF | TRBD1 | NA | TRBJ1-2 | TRBV5-1
TGTGCCAGCAATTCGCAGGGGCAAGAGACCCAGTACTTC | CASNSQGQETQYF | NA | NA | TRBJ2-5 | TRBV12-3/TRBV12-4
TGTGCCAGCAGTCACCGGCGGGGCCCAAACGACACTGAAGCTTTCTTT | CASSHRRGPNDTEAFF | NA | once | TRBJ1-1 | TRBV6-4
TGTGCCAGCAGCTTATCGTTCAGGGTTAGCACTGAAGCTTTCTTT | CASSLSFRVSTEAFF | NA | NA | TRBJ1-1 | TRBV11-2
TGTGCCAGCAGTTTATGGGGAGGGCAGGCTAATCAGCCCCAGCATTTT | CASSLWGGQANQPQHF | NA | NA | TRBJ1-5 | TRBV28
TGTGCCAGCTCACCCGTAGATTCACCCCTCCACTTT | CASSPVDSPLHF | NA | NA | TRBJ1-6 | TRBV18
TGTGCCAGCAGCCCTAATCGGGGGGGTGGCTACACCTTC | CASSPNRGGGYTF | NA | NA | TRBJ1-2 | TRBV3-1/TRBV3-2
TGTGCCAGCAGCTTGGTGGAACAGGGCCATGAGCAGTTCTTC | CASSLVEQGHEQFF | NA | NA | TRBJ2-1 | TRBV5-5
TGTGCCAGCAGCGCCGGGACAGGCCTCGGTGGCTATGGCTACACCTTC | CASSAGTGLGGYGYTF | NA | NA | TRBJ1-2 | TRBV21-1
TGTGCCACCAGTGAGTTTGCGGGACGGGAGCAGTTCTTC | CATSEFAGREQFF | NA | NA | TRBJ2-1 | TRBV24-1
TGTGCCTGGTGGACACAGGGTGGAGCTTTCTTT | CAWWTQGGAFF | NA | NA | TRBJ1-1 | TRBV30
TGTGCCACCAGAGTTAATACCGGGAGCACAGATACGCAGTATTTT | CATRVNTGSTDTQYF | NA | NA | TRBJ2-3 | TRBV10-3
TGTGCCTGGAGTCTTGAGGGAATCTCCTACGAGCAGTACTTC | CAWSLEGISYEQYF | NA | NA | TRBJ2-7 | TRBV30
TGTGCCAGCAGCCTTGCTCTTGGGCTTCGGACTGAAGCTTTCTTT | CASSLALGLRTEAFF | NA | NA | TRBJ1-1 | TRBV13
TGTGCCATCAGTGAGTGGGAGGGGTCTAGAGCCAAAAACATTCAGTACTTC | CAISEWEGSRAKNIQYF | TRBD2 | NA | TRBJ2-4 | TRBV10-3
TGTGCCAGCAGCTCCTTTCACACTGAAGCTTTCTTT | CASSSFHTEAFF | NA | once | TRBJ1-1 | TRBV7-9
TGTGCCAGCATGCGAGAGGAGACCCAGTACTTC | CASMREETQYF | NA | NA | TRBJ2-5 | TRBV6-5
TGTGCCAGCAGCTTAGAACGATCGGGCTATGGCTACACCTTC | CASSLERSGYGYTF | NA | NA | TRBJ1-2 | TRBV7-8
TGTGCCAGCAGCTCAGGGGCTCCAAACATTCAGTACTTC | CASSSGAPNIQYF | NA | NA | TRBJ2-4 | TRBV7-3
TGTGCCAGCAGTCTAACAGGACAGGGCGTAAGGAGCAATCAGCCCCAGCATTTT | CASSLTGQGVRSNQPQHF | TRBD1 | NA | TRBJ1-5 | TRBV5-6
TGTGCCAGCAGTTTATATCCTTCCGATACGCAGTATTTT | CASSLYPSDTQYF | NA | NA | TRBJ2-3 | TRBV27
TGTGCCAGCAGCGTAGATGGGGCTAGATTTGATACGCAGTATTTT | CASSVDGARFDTQYF | NA | NA | TRBJ2-3 | TRBV9
TGTGCCAGCAGTGAAGAGTCGAGGGTCCATGAGCAGTTCTTC | CASSEESRVHEQFF | NA | NA | TRBJ2-1 | TRBV2
TGTGCCAGCTCAGGGGACGGGGGCTACGAGCAGTACTTC | CASSGDGGYEQYF | NA | few | TRBJ2-7 | TRBV18
TGTGCCAGTAGCCAATTACAGGGAAGAACTAGCGGGAGATACAATGAGCAGTTCTTC | CASSQLQGRTSGRYNEQFF | TRBD2 | NA | TRBJ2-1 | TRBV19
TGCGCCAGCAGCCAAGGGCGTAGGAGAGGGGGTTCAATGGGGAACACTGAAGCTTTCTTT | CASSQGRRRGGSMGNTEAFF | NA | NA | TRBJ1-1 | TRBV4-1
TGTGCCAGCATAGCAGGGGGCCCGGCGCCGAACACCGGGGAGCTGTTTTTT | CASIAGGPAPNTGELFF | TRBD1 | once | TRBJ2-2 | TRBV5-4
TGTGCCAGCATCAGCGGGACCAACATTCAGTACTTC | CASISGTNIQYF | TRBD2 | NA | TRBJ2-4 | TRBV2
TGTGCCAGCAGTCCTTCAGTGTACGAGCAGTACTTC | CASSPSVYEQYF | NA | NA | TRBJ2-7 | TRBV28
TGTGCCAGCAGCTTCTTTGCAGGGGTTAATTCACCCCTCCACTTT | CASSFFAGVNSPLHF | NA | NA | TRBJ1-6 | TRBV11-2
TGTGCCAGCTCACCAGCAGGGGGCGGCAATCAGCCCCAGCATTTT | CASSPAGGGNQPQHF | TRBD1 | NA | TRBJ1-5 | TRBV18
TGCAGCGTTGCCGCGGGGCGCGAGCAGTACTTC | CSVAAGREQYF | NA | NA | TRBJ2-7 | TRBV29-1
TGTGCCAGCAGCGCAGCCGACAGGGTCGGGTCACCCCTCCACTTT | CASSAADRVGSPLHF | TRBD1 | NA | TRBJ1-6 | TRBV9
TGCGCCAGCAGCATCCGGGACAGGAATAATTCACCCCTCCACTTT | CASSIRDRNNSPLHF | TRBD1 | NA | TRBJ1-6 | TRBV5-1
TGTGCCAGCAGCCCGATAGCGGGTACGTACAATGAGCAGTTCTTC | CASSPIAGTYNEQFF | TRBD2 | once | TRBJ2-1 | TRBV7-2
TGCAGCGTTGGGTGGACAGGGACCACAAGGACGCAGTATTTT | CSVGWTGTTRTQYF | TRBD1 | NA | TRBJ2-3 | TRBV29-1
TGTGCCAGTTCCACAGAAATCATGAACACTGAAGCTTTCTTT | CASSTEIMNTEAFF | NA | NA | TRBJ1-1 | TRBV2
TGTGCCAGCAGCCCGTCCGGGGGCCAAGAGACCCAGTACTTC | CASSPSGGQETQYF | NA | NA | TRBJ2-5 | TRBV5-4
TGTGCCAGCAGTTACTCCGACTCAGGGATTTTCGAAAAACTGTTTTTT | CASSYSDSGIFEKLFF | NA | NA | TRBJ1-4 | TRBV6-5
TGTGCCAGCAAAGACAGGGGAAACACTGAAGCTTTCTTT | CASKDRGNTEAFF | TRBD1 | NA | TRBJ1-1 | TRBV6-4
TGTGCCAGCAGTGAAGGGGGCATGCGGGGATCTGGCTACACCTTC | CASSEGGMRGSGYTF | NA | NA | TRBJ1-2 | TRBV6-1
TGTGCCAGCAGTTACTCCAGGGCGTACTACGAGCAGTACTTC | CASSYSRAYYEQYF | NA | NA | TRBJ2-7 | TRBV6-2/TRBV6-3
TGTGCCAGCAGTTTAACGCAGGGGCCAAACACCATATATTTT | CASSLTQGPNTIYF | NA | NA | TRBJ1-3 | TRBV28
TGTGCCAGTAGTATGAACTTCGGGGGAGCAGGTAATGAAAAACTGTTTTTT | CASSMNFGGAGNEKLFF | NA | once | TRBJ1-4 | TRBV19
TGTGCCAGCAGCTTGGCTAGCGGGGAAACCGGGGAGCTGTTTTTT | CASSLASGETGELFF | TRBD2 | NA | TRBJ2-2 | TRBV5-4
TGTGCCAGCAGCCAAGGGCAAAATACGCAGTATTTT | CASSQGQNTQYF | NA | NA | TRBJ2-3 | TRBV3-1/TRBV3-2
TGCGCCAGCAGCTTGGGGATAGCGGGACCTGGAGAGACCCAGTACTTC | CASSLGIAGPGETQYF | TRBD2 | NA | TRBJ2-5 | TRBV5-1
TGTGCCAGCAGCTCTACTAGCGGGGGGGACTACAATGAGCAGTTCTTC | CASSSTSGGDYNEQFF | TRBD2 | NA | TRBJ2-1 | TRBV28
TGTGCCAGCAGCTTTACAGCTACCTATAGCAATCAGCCCCAGCATTTT | CASSFTATYSNQPQHF | NA | once | TRBJ1-5 | TRBV7-2
TGTGCCAGCAGCCTGGACAGGGGGCCGTGCACCGGGGAGCTGTTTTTT | CASSLDRGPCTGELFF | TRBD1 | once | TRBJ2-2 | TRBV7-4
TGTGCCAGCAGTAAAGGTGGAGGGGAAAACTATGGCTACACCTTC | CASSKGGGENYGYTF | NA | NA | TRBJ1-2 | TRBV6-6